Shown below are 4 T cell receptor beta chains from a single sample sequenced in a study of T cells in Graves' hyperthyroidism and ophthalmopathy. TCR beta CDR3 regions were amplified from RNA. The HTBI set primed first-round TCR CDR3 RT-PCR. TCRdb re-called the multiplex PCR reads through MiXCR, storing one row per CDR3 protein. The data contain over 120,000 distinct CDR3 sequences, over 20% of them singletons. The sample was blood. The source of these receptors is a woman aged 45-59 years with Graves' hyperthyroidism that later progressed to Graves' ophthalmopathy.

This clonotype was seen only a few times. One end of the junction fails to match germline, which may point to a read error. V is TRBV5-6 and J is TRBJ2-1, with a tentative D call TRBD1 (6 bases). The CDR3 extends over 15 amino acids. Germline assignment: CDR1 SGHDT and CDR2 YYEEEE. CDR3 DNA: TGTGCCAGCACCTCTGTTACAGGGACATACAATGAGCTGTTCTTC. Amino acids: CASTSVTGTYNELFF.

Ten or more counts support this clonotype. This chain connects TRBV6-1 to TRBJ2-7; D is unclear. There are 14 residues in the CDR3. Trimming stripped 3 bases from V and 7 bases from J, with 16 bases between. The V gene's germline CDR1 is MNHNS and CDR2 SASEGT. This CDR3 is CASSDGSKWREQYF. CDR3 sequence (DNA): TGTGCCAGCAGTGATGGTTCTAAATGGCGAGAGCAGTACTTC.

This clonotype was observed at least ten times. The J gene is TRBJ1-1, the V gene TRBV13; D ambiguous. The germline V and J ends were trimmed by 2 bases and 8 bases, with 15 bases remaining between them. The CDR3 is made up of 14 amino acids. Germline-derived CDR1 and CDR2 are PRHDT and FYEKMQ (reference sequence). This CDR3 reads CASSLNVARAEAFF. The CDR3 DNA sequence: TGTGCCAGCAGCTTAAATGTTGCGCGAGCCGAAGCTTTCTTT. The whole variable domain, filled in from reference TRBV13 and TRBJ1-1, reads AAGVIQSPRHLIKEKRETATLKCYPIPRHDTVYWYQQGPGQDPQFLISFYEKMQSDKGSIPDRFSAQQFSDYHSELNMSSLELGDSALYFCASSLNVARAEAFFGQGTRLTVV.

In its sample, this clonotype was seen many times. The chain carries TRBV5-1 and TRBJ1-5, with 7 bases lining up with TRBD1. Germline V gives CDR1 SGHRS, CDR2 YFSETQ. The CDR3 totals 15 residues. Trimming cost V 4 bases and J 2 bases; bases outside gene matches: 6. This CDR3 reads CASSPGTERNQPQHF. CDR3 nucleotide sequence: TGCGCCAGCAGCCCCGGGACAGAACGCAATCAGCCCCAGCATTTT.